Given below is one T cell receptor (beta chain) in context. The target antigen is unknown. The data derive from a study of T cell responses to AZD1222 COVID-19 vaccine. Sequencing used immunoSEQ multiplex PCR; TCRdb keeps in-frame clones, though not all of them. The repertoire holds roughly 87,000 clones, with approximately 91% as singletons. V lost 6 bases and J lost 4; bases outside the gene matches: 9. The CDR3 has 14 amino acids. From germline, CDR1 is SNHLY and CDR2 FYNNEI. Overall study findings and caveats: In the spike-specific TCR repertoire, nearly half reportedly target unmutated variant regions. White British donors predominated, females outnumbered males, and clonal diversity was possibly underestimated.

The TCR comes from an adult who received the AZD1222 COVID-19 vaccine. The rearrangement links TRBV2 to TRBJ2-7, with 7 positions matching TRBD2. Sequenced here: peripheral blood, sampled 28 days after the second AZD1222 dose. The CDR3: CASSRTRSGYEQYF. CDR3 nucleotide sequence: TGTGCCAGCAGCAGGACTAGGTCTGGGTACGAGCAGTACTTC.